This entry lists 23 T cell receptor beta chains sequenced from one sample in a study of CD8 T cells in Susac syndrome. The authors reverse transcribed about 0.5 to 1 ug RNA with random hexamers. TCRdb re-derived calls from the immunoSEQ multiplex PCR reads in MiXCR, one entry per CDR3 protein. The sample holds about 140,000 distinct CDR3 sequences, approximately 95% seen once. Sequenced sample: CD4+ T cells from PBMCs. Source of these receptors: a human donor with Susac syndrome.

The chain recombines TRBV9 with TRBJ2-1; 9 nucleotides align to TRBD2. Germline-derived CDR1 and CDR2 are SGDLS and YYNGEE. This CDR3 contains 16 residues. V shed 0 bases, J shed 8 bases, and the junction held 9 bases outside the gene matches. The CDR3 nucleotides read TGTGCCAGCAGCGTAGCCGGCGGGAGGGCCAGGGATGAGCAGTTCTTC. This encodes CASSVAGGRARDEQFF.

The genes are TRBV5-1 and TRBJ1-1; TRBD1 matches at 7 bases. Germline V gene sequence: CDR1 SGHRS, CDR2 YFSETQ. J was trimmed by 0 bases and V by 2 bases; bases with no gene match: 7. The CDR3 runs 16 residues. The CDR3 reads CASSFETGQMNTEAFF. CDR3 DNA: TGCGCCAGCAGCTTCGAGACAGGGCAAATGAACACTGAAGCTTTCTTT.

The chain uses TRBV29-1 and TRBJ2-3, with 8 bases matching TRBD1. The junction had 8 bases not matched to a gene; V was cut back by 5 bases and J by 1 base. Germline CDR1 and CDR2: SQVTM and ANQGSEA. This CDR3 spans 15 amino acids. The CDR3 bases are TGCAGCGTTAACACCGGGACAGGCGGCACAGATACGCAGTATTTT. Residues: CSVNTGTGGTDTQYF.

J is TRBJ1-2 and V is TRBV30, with TRBD1 as a possible D gene (5 bases). CDR3 length: 12 amino acids. Germline assignment: CDR1 GTSNPN and CDR2 SVGIG (reference sequence). V was cut by 1 base and J by 5 bases, with 8 bases left in between. For the CDR3, the DNA is TGTGCCTGGAGTGCCGGGGGGTATGGCTACACCTTC. It is translated as CAWSAGGYGYTF.

This clonotype was seen a few times. The V call is TRBV30, the J call TRBJ2-3; D assignment may be TRBD1 or TRBD2 (5 bases each). Germline V gives CDR1 GTSNPN, CDR2 SVGIG (reference sequence). This CDR3 is built from 13 residues. Trimming pared 0 bases from V and 5 bases from J, leaving 9 bases between. The CDR3 DNA reads TGTGCCTGGAGTGTACTGGGGGAAGATACGCAGTATTTT. This gives the protein CAWSVLGEDTQYF.

The chain uses TRBV30 and TRBJ1-6; 7 nucleotides align to TRBD1. From germline, CDR1 is GTSNPN and CDR2 SVGIG (reference sequence). The ends lost 1 base at V and 7 bases at J; junction bases unmatched: 4. CDR3 length: 14 amino acids. The CDR3 reads CAWSEGRGNSPLHF. The CDR3 DNA sequence: TGTGCCTGGAGTGAGGGCAGGGGGAATTCACCCCTCCACTTT.

The chain is built from TRBV9 and TRBJ2-7, with D perhaps matching TRBD2 (6 bases). The CDR3 is 13 amino acids. CDR1 is SGDLS and CDR2 is YYNGEE in the germline V gene. Trimming shortened V by 3 bases and J by 6 bases, and 13 bases separated the two germline ends. The CDR3 spells CASSALGGGEQYF. The DNA of the CDR3 is TGTGCCAGCAGCGCCCTCGGGGGTGGCGAGCAGTACTTC.

The count of this clonotype is one. The chain carries TRBV28 and TRBJ1-2; D gene unclear. The CDR3 is 13 amino acids. V dropped 3 bases and J dropped 8 bases, with 13 bases sitting between them. The germline V gene has CDR1 MDHEN and CDR2 SYDVKM. The CDR3 protein is CASSFPPVGGYTF. DNA for the CDR3: TGTGCCAGCAGTTTTCCCCCGGTGGGGGGCTACACCTTC.

V usage is TRBV5-1 and J usage is TRBJ2-7, with D unclear. Trimming took 4 bases from V and 2 from J, leaving 13 bases between them. Germline V CDR1 and CDR2: SGHRS, YFSETQ. This CDR3 region has 14 residues. Written as DNA, the CDR3 is TGCGCCAGCAGCCCTTGGCCGATTACCTACGAGCAGTACTTC. Amino acid sequence: CASSPWPITYEQYF.

J is TRBJ1-2 and V is TRBV20-1; weak D call: TRBD1 (5 bases). There are 13 residues in the CDR3. Trimming removed 6 bases from V and 4 bases from J, with 15 bases in between. Germline lookup yields CDR1 DFQATT and CDR2 SNEGSKA (reference sequence). In nucleotides, the CDR3 is TGCAGTGCCTCACCAGGGACCTCCTATGGCTACACCTTC. Translation gives CSASPGTSYGYTF.

The chain employs TRBV9 and TRBJ2-1, with 12 bases fitting TRBD2. CDR3 length: 16 amino acids. In germline, CDR1 is SGDLS, CDR2 YYNGEE. The V gene end was trimmed by 4 bases and the J gene end by 7 bases; junction bases not matched to a gene: 9. The CDR3 bases are TGTGCCAGCAGCCCACACCTTGGGACTAGCGGGAATGAGCAGTTCTTC. Its translation is CASSPHLGTSGNEQFF.

The chain couples TRBV12-3 or TRBV12-4 to TRBJ2-7; D possibly uses TRBD1 or TRBD2 (5 bases each). The V gene lost 5 bases and the J gene lost 0 bases, with 11 bases spanning the gap. The CDR3 sequence is 14 residues long. The CDR3 loop is CASSPGRRSYEQYF. In DNA, the CDR3 is TGTGCCAGCAGTCCGGGACGCCGCTCCTACGAGCAGTACTTC.

This clonotype was observed once. V gene TRBV25-1 combines with J gene TRBJ2-5, with 8 bases matching TRBD1. Trimming at V came to 3 bases and at J to 1 base, leaving 4 bases not matched to a gene. Germline V gene sequence: CDR1 MGHDK, CDR2 SYGVNS. This CDR3 is 15 amino acids long. The DNA for the CDR3 is TGTGCCAGCAGTGACCGACAGGGGATCCAAGAGACCCAGTACTTC. Its translation: CASSDRQGIQETQYF.

This clonotype was seen just once. The chain links TRBV30 to TRBJ2-3; D remains ambiguous. Trimming took 2 bases from V and 9 from J, leaving 18 bases between them. CDR3 length equals 14 residues. CDR1 and CDR2 (germline): GTSNPN, SVGIG (reference sequence). CDR3 coding DNA: TGTGCCTGGAGTCCCCCAACTCCGCATGCCACGCAGTATTTT. Translation gives CAWSPPTPHATQYF.

The sample holds one count of this clonotype. The rearrangement joins TRBV9 to TRBJ2-2, with D hard to call. This CDR3 spans 12 amino acids. CDR1 and CDR2 from the germline V gene are SGDLS and YYNGEE. Deletions cut 2 bases from V and 5 bases from J, with 4 bases between. Written as DNA, the CDR3 is TGTGCCAGCAGCGTGAAAACCGGGGAGCTGTTTTTT. This gives the protein CASSVKTGELFF.

This chain uses TRBV29-1 with TRBJ1-4, with no clear D. V lost 1 base, J lost 10 bases, and 10 bases lay in between. The CDR3 covers 12 residues. Germline V gene sequence: CDR1 SQVTM, CDR2 ANQGSEA. The CDR3 DNA follows: TGCAGCGTTGAAGGGGGAGATCGAAAACTGTTTTTT. Its protein is CSVEGGDRKLFF.

The chain employs TRBV7-6 and TRBJ2-7, with TRBD1 identical over 9 bases. Germline CDR1 is SGHVS and CDR2 is FNYEAQ. This CDR3 comprises 15 residues. V shed 5 bases, J shed 2 bases, and the junction held 7 bases outside the gene matches. CDR3 amino acids: CASSIEQGAAYEQYF. The CDR3 DNA reads TGTGCCAGCAGCATAGAACAGGGGGCTGCCTACGAGCAGTACTTC.

This chain uses TRBV7-2 with TRBJ2-5; either TRBD1 or TRBD2 may supply D (6 bases each). Germline CDR1 and CDR2: SGHTA and FQGNSA. The CDR3 consists of 13 residues. Trimming took off 5 bases at V and 14 bases at J, with 21 bases between the two ends. The CDR3 here is CASSGPGAVALYF. The CDR3 DNA follows: TGTGCCAGCAGCGGCCCGGGGGCTGTAGCTCTATACTTC.

The rearrangement uses TRBV3-1 and TRBJ1-4; 10 positions match TRBD1. Germline-derived CDR1 and CDR2 are LGHDT and YNNKEL (reference sequence). The CDR3 contains 16 residues. Trimming cost V 3 bases and J 8 bases; bases outside gene matches: 9. The CDR3 protein is CASSQDGTGVPEKLFF. In DNA form, the CDR3 reads TGTGCCAGCAGCCAGGACGGGACAGGGGTTCCGGAAAAACTGTTTTTT. Full variable domain (outside the CDR3, taken from reference TRBV3-1 and TRBJ1-4): DTAVSQTPKYLVTQMGNDKSIKCEQNLGHDTMYWYKQDSKKFLKIMFSYNNKELIINETVPNRFSPKSPDKAHLNLHINSLELGDSAVYFCASSQDGTGVPEKLFFGSGTQLSVL.

V gene TRBV5-1 combines with J gene TRBJ1-5; D is unresolved. The V and J ends lost 0 bases and 5 bases respectively, with 6 bases between them. Germline loops: CDR1 SGHRS, CDR2 YFSETQ. The CDR3 runs to 13 residues. CDR3 protein: CASSLDGDQPQHF. Here the CDR3 DNA reads TGCGCCAGCAGCTTGGACGGTGATCAGCCCCAGCATTTT.

V gene TRBV11-2 combines with J gene TRBJ2-7; no definite D call. Germline values: CDR1 SGHAT, CDR2 FQNNGV. CDR3 length: 13 amino acids. The germline V and J ends were trimmed by 2 bases and 2 bases, with 7 bases remaining between them. The CDR3 sequence is CASSLSRTYEQYF. CDR3 coding DNA: TGTGCCAGCAGCTTAAGCAGGACCTACGAGCAGTACTTC.

V gene TRBV18 combines with J gene TRBJ1-4; D gene uncertain. Per germline, CDR1 KGHSH and CDR2 LQKENI. V was clipped by 2 bases and J by 6 bases, with 1 base between them. The CDR3 extends over 11 amino acids. This CDR3 reads CASSPDEKLFF. The CDR3, as DNA: TGTGCCAGCTCACCAGATGAAAAACTGTTTTTT.

The chain couples TRBV20-1 to TRBJ1-4; 8 bases map to TRBD1. The CDR3 totals 15 residues. Per germline, CDR1 DFQATT and CDR2 SNEGSKA (reference sequence). The trim removed 0 bases at V and 8 bases at J, leaving 8 bases unmatched. Written as DNA, the CDR3 is TGCAGTGCTAGAGATTTAACAGGGGGAGGCGAAAAACTGTTTTTT. Protein: CSARDLTGGGEKLFF.